Listed here are 21 T cell receptor beta chains from one sample, sequenced in a study of blood T cell repertoires in COVID-19 (dated by TCRdb to 2020 to 2021). The library was built by means of the immunoSEQ multiplex PCR assay. Entries here come from immuneACCESS through TCRdb and include only in-frame sequences with V and J called. Some clones fail to appear in such tables; in the studies checked, an unresolved V gene covers under half of the shortfall, and the cause of the remainder is unknown. The sample contains about 60,000 clones, more than 60% of them found a single time. The ten most abundant clones make up around 9.7% of the sample. The specimen was peripheral blood. The source of these receptors is a human donor in a cohort sampled during active COVID-19.

The J gene is TRBJ1-1, the V gene TRBV20-1, with 8 positions matching TRBD1. Germline values: CDR1 DFQATT, CDR2 SNEGSKA (reference sequence). The CDR3 loop spans 11 amino acids. Trimming took 3 bases from V and 12 from J; bases not matched to a gene: 6. The CDR3 sequence: CSARVRQGTFF. The CDR3 coding sequence is TGCAGTGCTAGGGTTCGACAGGGGACTTTCTTT.

The CDR3 DNA reads TGTGCCAGTAGCCGTACCGGGGGGACCGGGGAGCTGTTTTTT. As protein: CASSRTGGTGELFF. The gene calls are TRBV19 and TRBJ2-2; 7 positions match TRBD2. The germline gives CDR1 LNHDA, CDR2 SQIVND (reference sequence). Losses at the gene ends were 6 bases for V and 5 bases for J; bases not matched to a gene: 6. There are 14 residues in the CDR3.

The chain carries TRBV7-2 and TRBJ2-7; D uncertain. Germline lookup yields CDR1 SGHTA and CDR2 FQGNSA. This CDR3 is built from 12 residues. The V end was cut by 3 bases, the J end by 4 bases, with 7 bases between. The CDR3 DNA sequence: TGTGCCAGCAGCTTTTCAAATTACGAGCAGTACTTC. Encoded protein: CASSFSNYEQYF.

The rearrangement uses TRBV30 and TRBJ2-2; D is uncertain. The CDR3 totals 14 residues. The germline V gene encodes CDR1 GTSNPN and CDR2 SVGIG (reference sequence). V lost 3 bases and J 1 base, leaving 9 bases between the germline ends. CDR3 DNA: TGTGCCTGGAGGAAGAGTGTGAACACCGGGGAGCTGTTTTTT. The encoded protein is CAWRKSVNTGELFF.

The rearrangement links TRBV19 to TRBJ1-1, with 7 bases matching TRBD1. The CDR3 contains 14 residues. The V gene end was trimmed by 5 bases and the J gene end by 5 bases; junction bases not matched to a gene: 8. Per germline, CDR1 LNHDA and CDR2 SQIVND (reference sequence). CDR3 protein: CASSSWGQRTEAFF. In nucleotides, the CDR3 is TGTGCCAGTAGTTCCTGGGGACAGAGGACTGAAGCTTTCTTT.

The chain carries TRBV13 and TRBJ2-5, with D possibly matching TRBD2 (7 bases). The germline V gene encodes CDR1 PRHDT and CDR2 FYEKMQ (reference sequence). Between the trimmed V and J ends, which lost 2 bases and 4 bases, there was a span of 14 bases. This CDR3 spans 15 amino acids. The CDR3 DNA reads as TGTGCCAGCAGCTTAAGGGGGGAGGGGTCAGAGACCCAGTACTTC. Translated: CASSLRGEGSETQYF.

This clone appeared a single time. The rearrangement links TRBV12-5 to TRBJ1-2; TRBD1 might be the D (6 bases). The V gene lost 1 base and the J gene lost 8 bases, with 17 bases spanning the gap. CDR1 LGHNT and CDR2 FRNRAP come from the germline V gene. This CDR3 spans 15 amino acids. DNA for the CDR3: TGTGCTAGTGGTTTGGGTAGTAGGGGGTCTGAGGGCTACACCTTC. This gives the protein CASGLGSRGSEGYTF.

The chain joins TRBV7-2 to TRBJ2-3, with D perhaps matching TRBD1 (6 bases). V dropped 5 bases and J dropped 6 bases, with 18 bases sitting between them. Per the germline V gene, CDR1 is SGHTA and CDR2 is FQGNSA. The CDR3 contains 15 residues. The CDR3 DNA reads as TGTGCCAGCAGCCCACCTAGCTCAAGGGGGGATACGCAGTATTTT. Amino acid sequence: CASSPPSSRGDTQYF.

The chain joins TRBV6-2 or TRBV6-3 to TRBJ1-2; the match to TRBD1 covers 7 bases. The CDR3 sequence is 14 residues long. The trim removed 6 bases at V and 2 bases at J, leaving 6 bases unmatched. Per the germline V gene, CDR1 is MNHEY and CDR2 is SVGEGT. The chain's CDR3 is CASSLTGTNYGYTF. CDR3 DNA sequence: TGTGCCAGCAGCCTGACAGGGACCAACTATGGCTACACCTTC.

The V and J genes are TRBV9 and TRBJ2-5, with D possibly TRBD2 on 6 matching bases. Trimming cost V 4 bases and J 6 bases, with 19 bases left between them. Germline loops: CDR1 SGDLS, CDR2 YYNGEE. CDR3 length equals 15 residues. The CDR3 loop reads CASSPGTSPVQTQYF. DNA of the CDR3: TGTGCCAGCAGCCCCGGGACTTCGCCGGTGCAGACCCAGTACTTC.

The chain joins TRBV6-5 to TRBJ2-5; the D gene is possibly TRBD1 (6 bases). Trimming pared 6 bases from V and 6 bases from J, leaving 17 bases between. CDR1 and CDR2 from the germline V gene are MNHEY and SVGAGI. This CDR3 comprises 14 residues. The CDR3 here is CASRKYRARKTQYF. For the CDR3, the DNA is TGTGCCAGCAGAAAATACAGGGCGAGGAAGACCCAGTACTTC.

This clone was seen only a few times. The rearrangement joins TRBV18 to TRBJ2-1; 7 bases line up with TRBD2. This CDR3 spans 17 amino acids. V was clipped by 2 bases and J by 7 bases; unmatched bases: 14. The germline CDR1 and CDR2 sequences are KGHSH and LQKENI. The CDR3 region is CASSPRAGRTGRNEQFF. DNA of the CDR3: TGTGCCAGCTCACCAAGGGCCGGGAGGACCGGTCGGAATGAGCAGTTCTTC.

The chain couples TRBV11-2 to TRBJ2-5, with D tentatively TRBD2 (6 bases). From germline, CDR1 is SGHAT and CDR2 FQNNGV. The CDR3 totals 14 residues. The V end lost 2 bases, the J end lost 5 bases, and 12 bases lay between the germline ends. The CDR3 loop reads CASSLRSGPETQYF. The CDR3 DNA follows: TGTGCCAGCAGCTTAAGGAGCGGGCCCGAGACCCAGTACTTC.

The V and J genes are TRBV9 and TRBJ2-3; D might be TRBD1 (6 bases). V dropped 4 bases and J dropped 3 bases, with 15 bases sitting between them. The length of the CDR3 is 15 residues. Per germline, CDR1 SGDLS and CDR2 YYNGEE. The CDR3 DNA sequence: TGTGCCAGCAGCATACAGGGTTCATCAACAGATACGCAGTATTTT. Translation gives CASSIQGSSTDTQYF.

J is TRBJ1-5 and V is TRBV7-9; D is ambiguous. The CDR3 spans 14 residues. The germline V gene encodes CDR1 SEHNR and CDR2 FQNEAQ (reference sequence). With 7 bases removed from V and 5 bases from J, the gap between germline ends came to 15 bases. CDR3 amino acids: CASTLGDNYQPQHF. CDR3 nucleotide sequence: TGTGCCAGCACGCTGGGCGACAACTATCAGCCCCAGCATTTT. The full variable domain, rest sourced from reference TRBV7-9 and TRBJ1-5, is DTGVSQNPRHKITKRGQNVTFRCDPISEHNRLYWYRQTLGQGPEFLTYFQNEAQLEKSRLLSDRFSAERPKGSFSTLEIQRTEQGDSAMYLCASTLGDNYQPQHFGDGTRLSIL.

The chain has TRBV9 and TRBJ2-2; 9 nucleotides agree with TRBD1. This CDR3 has 16 amino acids. V shed 4 bases and J 5 bases; nucleotides not matched to a gene: 9. Germline V gene sequence: CDR1 SGDLS, CDR2 YYNGEE. CDR3 nucleotide sequence: TGTGCCAGCAGCCCAAGTTGGGGACAGGGAACCGGGGAGCTGTTTTTT. This translates into CASSPSWGQGTGELFF.

This chain uses TRBV9 with TRBJ1-6, with D maybe TRBD1 (6 bases). V shed 3 bases and J shed 15 bases, with 19 bases lying between them. This CDR3 has 14 residues. Germline V gives CDR1 SGDLS, CDR2 YYNGEE. The CDR3 nucleotides are TGTGCCAGCAGCGCAGAACAACACAGGGTTGGCCTCCACTTT. It specifies CASSAEQHRVGLHF. Full variable domain (rest looked up from reference TRBV9 and TRBJ1-6): DSGVTQTPKHLITATGQRVTLRCSPRSGDLSVYWYQQSLDQGLQFLIQYYNGEERAKGNILERFSAQQFPDLHSELNLSSLELGDSALYFCASSAEQHRVGLHFGNGTRLTVT.

The J gene is TRBJ2-7, the V gene TRBV7-2, with 9 bases fitting TRBD1. Germline CDR1 is SGHTA and CDR2 is FQGNSA. V lost 7 bases to trimming and J lost 3 bases; unmatched junction nucleotides: 10. CDR3 length equals 15 residues. The CDR3 loop is CASTKTSGQGYEQYF. CDR3 in DNA: TGTGCCAGCACAAAAACCTCGGGACAGGGCTACGAGCAGTACTTC.

The genes are TRBV6-5 and TRBJ2-3; the match to TRBD2 covers 9 bases. The trim removed 0 bases at V and 5 bases at J, leaving 6 bases unmatched. CDR3 size: 16 residues. Germline CDR1 MNHEY, CDR2 SVGAGI. The DNA of the CDR3 is TGTGCCAGCAGTTACTCGGGCGGGAGGGGAGGAGATACGCAGTATTTT. Translation gives CASSYSGGRGGDTQYF.

This clone appeared a single time. The rearrangement links TRBV14 to TRBJ2-1; 7 nucleotides line up with TRBD1. Germline V gene sequence: CDR1 SGHDN, CDR2 FVKESK. CDR3 length equals 15 residues. The V and J ends lost 4 bases and 6 bases, in that order; junction bases with no gene match: 9. The CDR3 nucleotides are TGTGCCAGCAGCCCCGACAGGGTAAGAGGCAATGAGCAGTTCTTC. This translates into CASSPDRVRGNEQFF.

The chain couples TRBV1 to TRBJ1-1; the table gives TRBD1 as D, unverified against the DNA. TRBV1 corresponds to a pseudogene. The CDR3 has 16 amino acids. Written as DNA, the CDR3 is TGCACCAGCAGCCATTCGACAGGGGGCAAGCGGGCTGAAGCTTTCTTT. Its protein product is CTSSHSTGGKRAEAFF.